The 3 T cell receptor beta chains listed next were all sequenced from one sample in a study of PD-1 blockade in classical Hodgkin lymphoma. Here immunoSEQ multiplex PCR was the method, and the copy in TCRdb shows in-frame clones only, minus some. This sample has about 85,000 clones, with 90% found just once. Time point specified: cycle 4 day 1 (C4D1), after about 6 weeks of nivolumab. Following autologous stem cell transplantation, relapse occurred in every patient, and exposure to brentuximab vedotin varied. This sample comprised peripheral blood mononuclear cells (PBMCs), obtained before the fourth cycle of nivolumab. The receptors here all came from a human donor with classical Hodgkin lymphoma.

Only one count was recorded for this clone. This sequence joins TRBV6-5 and TRBJ1-5; possibly TRBD1 for D (6 bases). There are 13 residues in the CDR3. V was clipped by 6 bases and J by 3 bases, with 9 bases between them. The germline V gene encodes CDR1 MNHEY and CDR2 SVGAGI. CDR3 nucleotides: TGTGCCAGCAGCCGGACAGCCAATCAGCCCCAGCATTTT. It translates to CASSRTANQPQHF.

The chain has TRBV6-5 and TRBJ2-3; D unresolved. The CDR3 spans 14 residues. V was cut by 5 bases and J by 2 bases, with 11 bases left in between. Germline lookup yields CDR1 MNHEY and CDR2 SVGAGI. The CDR3 region is CASSRLGFTDTQYF. CDR3 nucleotides: TGTGCCAGCAGTAGACTGGGCTTCACAGATACGCAGTATTTT.

The CDR3 DNA sequence: TGTGCCAGCTCACCGGGTCAGTCTAGTCCTCGGTGGTACGAGCAGTTCTTC. Its translation is CASSPGQSSPRWYEQFF. The chain has TRBV18 and TRBJ2-1; D call uncertain. The V and J ends lost 3 bases and 10 bases respectively, with 25 bases between them. Germline V gene lookup returns CDR1 KGHSH and CDR2 LQKENI. There are 17 residues in the CDR3.